The 10 T cell receptor beta chains presented below share a single source sample, sequenced in a study of shared clonotypes between healthy human individuals (TCRdb year 2020). Library preparation was by the immunoSEQ multiplex PCR assay. Here the immuneACCESS table is served through TCRdb, limited to in-frame sequences with V and J called. Missing clones are a known gap in these copies; in checked studies unresolved V genes cover under half, and the rest lacks a known reason. Counted in this sample were about 230,000 clones; 65% to 70% of them appeared once. The ten largest clones capture 11% of the sample. Sequencing used memory CD4+ T cells sorted from blood. The cell subset or site label of this sample denotes: CD45RA-negative fraction. The origin of the receptors is a man aged 30 to 45 in good health.

This chain links TRBV29-1 with TRBJ2-5; D remains ambiguous. The germline V gene encodes CDR1 SQVTM and CDR2 ANQGSEA. V dropped 4 bases and J dropped 3 bases, with 9 bases sitting between them. This CDR3 has 12 residues. CDR3 coding DNA: TGCAGCGTTGTCCCTGGCGAAGAGACCCAGTACTTC. Encoded protein: CSVVPGEETQYF.

Note on this clone: The same CDR3 also results from other DNA sequences found in this sample. CDR3 sequence: CASSDRGGELFF. CDR3 nucleotides: TGCGCCAGCAGTGATAGAGGCGGGGAGCTGTTTTTT. This chain links TRBV10-1 with TRBJ2-2; D remains ambiguous. The V gene's germline CDR1 is WNHNN and CDR2 SYGVQD (reference sequence). V shed 3 bases and J shed 7 bases, with 6 bases lying between them. CDR3 length: 12 amino acids.

With respect to this clone: The junction shows a germline mismatch at one end, possibly a read error. The chain links TRBV20-1 to TRBJ1-2; D remains unclear. This CDR3 has 11 residues. The germline V gene encodes CDR1 DFQATT and CDR2 SNEGSKA (reference sequence). The CDR3 spells CSARVGYGYTF. CDR3 DNA sequence: TGCAGTGCAAGAGTGGGTTATGGCTACACCTTC.

The chain recombines TRBV6-1 with TRBJ2-7, with a tentative D call TRBD1 (5 bases). The V end was cut by 4 bases, the J end by 1 base, with 11 bases between. This CDR3 spans 14 amino acids. Germline CDR1 reads MNHNS; CDR2 reads SASEGT. CDR3 in amino acids: CASSVTVISYEQYF. The DNA for the CDR3 is TGTGCCAGCAGTGTGACAGTGATTTCCTACGAGCAGTACTTC.

V usage is TRBV19 and J usage is TRBJ1-1; 8 nucleotides agree with TRBD1. The CDR3 sequence is 12 residues long. In germline, CDR1 is LNHDA, CDR2 SQIVND (reference sequence). After removal of 5 bases from V and 10 bases from J, the junction contained 6 bases not matched to a gene. The CDR3 DNA is TGTGCCAGTAGTGGGGTGGACAGGGCAGCTTTCTTT. This encodes CASSGVDRAAFF.

This chain links TRBV11-2 with TRBJ2-1; 8 bases line up with TRBD2. The CDR3 spans 15 residues. Germline CDR1 and CDR2: SGHAT and FQNNGV. Unmatched junction bases numbered 0, after V lost 2 bases and J lost 0 bases. The CDR3 loop is CASSLTSGSYNEQFF. The CDR3 DNA is TGTGCCAGCAGCTTAACTAGCGGCTCCTACAATGAGCAGTTCTTC.

The CDR3 DNA follows: TGCGCCAGCAGCCAAGACCCAGAGGGAGGTTACGAGCAGTACTTC. Encoded protein: CASSQDPEGGYEQYF. V gene TRBV4-3 combines with J gene TRBJ2-7, with a possible D match to TRBD2 (6 bases). Germline-derived CDR1 and CDR2 are LGHNA and YSLEER. The CDR3 sequence is 15 residues long. V lost 0 bases and J 4 bases, leaving 13 bases between the germline ends.

This chain joins TRBV29-1 and TRBJ1-2, with D uncertain. Trimming removed 7 bases at V and 4 bases at J, with 13 bases between. The CDR3 is 12 residues long. Per the germline V gene, CDR1 is SQVTM and CDR2 is ANQGSEA. The chain's CDR3 is CSGKIGSYGYTF. In DNA, the CDR3 is TGCAGCGGCAAAATAGGATCCTATGGCTACACCTTC.

This sequence joins TRBV5-5 and TRBJ1-5; tentative D call: TRBD1 (5 bases). This CDR3 region has 14 residues. V was pared by 0 bases and J by 5 bases, with 9 bases between. In germline, CDR1 is SGHKS, CDR2 YYEKEE (reference sequence). The CDR3 here is CASSLAGGYQPQHF. CDR3 DNA: TGTGCCAGCAGCTTGGCCGGGGGATATCAGCCCCAGCATTTT.

This clone was detected only a few times. The chain joins TRBV4-3 to TRBJ2-7, with a weak D call TRBD1 (6 bases). Germline V gene data show CDR1 as LGHNA and CDR2 as YSLEER. The CDR3 totals 15 residues. Trimming removed 0 bases at V and 6 bases at J, with 15 bases between. DNA for the CDR3: TGCGCCAGCAGCCAAGAATCCAGGGGATTTGGCGAGCAGTACTTC. Protein product: CASSQESRGFGEQYF.